The rows below give T cell receptor beta chains drawn from one sample of a study of blood T cell repertoires in COVID-19. Using immunoSEQ multiplex PCR, the repertoire was profiled, and TCRdb retains in-frame clones only, with some absent. The table records about 180,000 clones, roughly nine tenths of them present only once. Sequenced: peripheral blood. The receptors derive from a man aged 18 to 29 who had recovered from COVID-19. Both conserved end residues are part of each CDR3. A D gene is named only where the DNA matches it firmly. The size field is filled for only some rows; it gives once, few, many or a size class.

j_call | d_call | clone_size | v_call | cdr3_aa | cdr3_nt
TRBJ1-5 | . | . | TRBV4-3 | CASSQVGGSAQHF | TGCGCCAGCAGCCAAGTCGGGGGATCCGCCCAGCATTTT
TRBJ1-5 | . | . | TRBV24-1 | CATSDLRCPGSQPQHF | TGTGCCACCAGTGATTTAAGATGCCCGGGGAGTCAGCCCCAGCATTTT
TRBJ2-2 | . | . | TRBV14 | CASSQYSGANTGELFF | TGTGCCAGCAGCCAATATAGCGGAGCGAACACCGGGGAGCTGTTTTTT
TRBJ2-7 | TRBD2 | . | TRBV5-1 | CASSLVPIGSGNYEQYF | TGCGCCAGCAGCTTGGTCCCTATTGGTAGCGGGAACTACGAGCAGTACTTC
TRBJ1-5 | . | once | TRBV27 | CASSFRGSNQPQHF | TGTGCCAGCAGTTTTCGGGGAAGCAATCAGCCCCAGCATTTT
TRBJ2-1 | TRBD2 | . | TRBV7-2 | CASSLAASGRGNEQFF | TGTGCCAGCAGCTTAGCCGCTAGCGGGAGGGGTAATGAGCAGTTCTTC
TRBJ1-5 | TRBD1 | . | TRBV6-2/TRBV6-3 | CASSYTGGPQPQHF | TGTGCCAGCAGCTATACAGGGGGCCCCCAGCCCCAGCATTTT
TRBJ2-2 | TRBD2 | . | TRBV29-1 | CSVGSGRAGELFF | TGCAGCGTTGGAAGCGGGAGGGCCGGGGAGCTGTTTTTT
TRBJ1-2 | . | few | TRBV28 | CASSALGVNTF | TGTGCCAGCAGTGCCCTAGGGGTTAACACCTTC
TRBJ2-1 | TRBD2 | . | TRBV6-5 | CASRRLAGNNEQFF | TGTGCCAGCAGAAGACTAGCGGGAAACAATGAGCAGTTCTTC
TRBJ1-2 | . | . | TRBV5-6 | CASSFEGDYGYTF | TGTGCCAGCAGCTTTGAGGGGGACTATGGCTACACCTTC
TRBJ2-3 | TRBD2 | few | TRBV18 | CASSPPTSRTDTQYF | TGTGCCAGCTCACCACCGACTAGCCGCACAGATACGCAGTATTTT
TRBJ1-6 | . | few | TRBV3-1/TRBV3-2 | CASSQDLSNSPLHF | TGTGCCAGCAGCCAAGATTTATCGAATTCACCCCTCCACTTT
TRBJ2-1 | TRBD1 | . | TRBV2 | CASSWDRPYDEQFF | TGTGCCAGCAGTTGGGACAGGCCCTACGATGAGCAGTTCTTC
TRBJ1-4 | . | . | TRBV12-3/TRBV12-4 | CASSFSGELFF | TGTGCCAGCAGTTTTTCCGGGGAACTGTTTTTT
TRBJ2-7 | . | once | TRBV10-3 | CAISESAYEQYF | TGTGCCATCAGTGAGTCGGCTTACGAGCAGTACTTC
TRBJ2-7 | . | . | TRBV30 | CAWSVISGGSYEQYF | TGTGCCTGGAGTGTAATATCCGGGGGATCCTACGAGCAGTACTTC
TRBJ2-3 | TRBD1 | . | TRBV29-1 | CSTWDRGRLTDTQYF | TGCAGCACCTGGGACAGGGGGAGGCTTACAGATACGCAGTATTTT
TRBJ2-1 | TRBD1 | . | TRBV5-1 | CASSSGQGAYEQFF | TGCGCCAGCAGCTCGGGACAGGGGGCGTATGAGCAGTTCTTC
TRBJ2-3 | . | . | TRBV11-2 | CASSLQGGGTDTQYF | TGTGCCAGCAGCCTACAGGGGGGGGGCACAGATACGCAGTATTTT
TRBJ2-7 | . | . | TRBV9 | CASSVEAGLYEQYF | TGTGCCAGCAGCGTAGAAGCCGGACTCTACGAGCAGTACTTC
TRBJ2-2 | . | . | TRBV12-3/TRBV12-4 | CASSRGTGELFF | TGTGCCAGCAGTCGCGGCACCGGGGAGCTGTTTTTT
TRBJ2-7 | TRBD2 | . | TRBV5-1 | CASSGSLASGSYEQYF | TGCGCCAGCAGCGGCTCCTTGGCTAGCGGGAGTTACGAGCAGTACTTC
TRBJ1-4 | . | . | TRBV18 | CASSPLDTATNEKLFF | TGTGCCAGCTCACCATTAGACACCGCAACTAATGAAAAACTGTTTTTT
TRBJ2-2 | TRBD1 | . | TRBV7-9 | CASSPRSTGDTGELFF | TGTGCCAGCAGCCCCCGGTCAACAGGGGACACCGGGGAGCTGTTTTTT
TRBJ1-5 | . | . | TRBV7-8 | CASSTEARGNQPQHF | TGTGCCAGCAGCACGGAGGCAAGGGGCAATCAGCCCCAGCATTTT
TRBJ1-5 | TRBD1 | . | TRBV19 | CASSIGRGGSSNQPQHF | TGTGCCAGTAGTATAGGGAGAGGGGGCTCAAGCAATCAGCCCCAGCATTTT
TRBJ2-1 | TRBD2 | . | TRBV11-1 | CASSHSGNHNEQFF | TGTGCCAGCAGCCACAGCGGGAACCACAATGAGCAGTTCTTC
TRBJ2-5 | TRBD2 | . | TRBV5-4 | CASRRGLADQETQYF | TGTGCCAGCAGGAGAGGACTAGCGGATCAAGAGACCCAGTACTTC
TRBJ2-7 | . | . | TRBV18 | CASSIDSRYEQYF | TGTGCCAGCTCAATCGACAGTCGCTACGAGCAGTACTTC
TRBJ2-7 | . | . | TRBV6-5 | CASSRTQGSEQYF | TGTGCCAGCAGCCGAACCCAGGGGTCCGAGCAGTACTTC
TRBJ1-4 | . | . | TRBV21-1 | CASSKAPTENEKLFF | TGTGCCAGCAGCAAAGCTCCCACCGAGAATGAAAAACTGTTTTTT
TRBJ2-1 | TRBD2 | . | TRBV5-4 | CAVYGTSGRGLSEQFF | TGTGCTGTGTATGGGACTAGCGGGAGAGGATTAAGTGAGCAGTTCTTC
TRBJ1-6 | . | once | TRBV5-4 | CASSLAGIYNSPLHF | TGTGCCAGCAGCTTGGCCGGGATCTATAATTCACCCCTCCACTTT
TRBJ2-2 | TRBD1 | . | TRBV19 | CATSGQVNTGELFF | TGTGCCACCTCGGGACAGGTGAACACCGGGGAGCTGTTTTTT
TRBJ1-5 | . | . | TRBV19 | CASTDGGGPNQPQHF | TGTGCCAGTACCGACGGGGGGGGGCCCAATCAGCCCCAGCATTTT
TRBJ1-2 | . | . | TRBV5-8 | CASSHMGTINYGYTF | TGTGCCAGCAGCCACATGGGGACAATTAACTATGGCTACACCTTC
TRBJ2-7 | TRBD2 | . | TRBV4-3 | CASSQDRGLAVSYEQYF | TGCGCCAGCAGCCAAGATAGAGGCCTAGCGGTTTCCTACGAGCAGTACTTC
TRBJ2-7 | . | . | TRBV7-8 | CASSPIGAGRAYEQYF | TGTGCCAGCAGCCCAATAGGGGCAGGTAGGGCTTACGAGCAGTACTTC
TRBJ2-3 | TRBD2 | . | TRBV6-6 | CAGSSSGGTDTQYF | TGTGCCGGAAGTTCTAGCGGAGGAACAGATACGCAGTATTTT
TRBJ2-1 | TRBD2 | . | TRBV6-2/TRBV6-3 | CASSWTSGAYNEQFF | TGTGCCAGCAGCTGGACTAGCGGGGCTTACAATGAGCAGTTCTTC